One and the same sample provided the 4 T cell receptor beta chains below, sequenced in a study of cytomegalovirus exposure and HLA in healthy donors. Produced via immunoSEQ multiplex PCR; TCRdb's table is partial and in-frame only. This table has 260,000 or so clones, around 87% appearing once. What was sequenced was PBMCs. The receptors were sampled from a young woman in good health and CMV-seronegative.

The V gene is TRBV9, the J gene TRBJ2-1; a possible D gene is TRBD1 (6 bases). The CDR3 length is 15 residues. Germline assignment: CDR1 SGDLS and CDR2 YYNGEE. The V and J ends lost 0 bases and 4 bases respectively, with 11 bases between them. The CDR3 here is CASSVAGTSYNEQFF. CDR3 DNA sequence: TGTGCCAGCAGCGTAGCCGGGACATCTTACAATGAGCAGTTCTTC.

The sample holds a few counts of this clone. The chain couples TRBV4-2 to TRBJ1-6, with 8 bases aligning to TRBD1. Germline CDR1 LGHNA, CDR2 YNFKEQ. The CDR3 loop spans 16 amino acids. Trimming at V came to 4 bases and at J to 7 bases, leaving 9 bases not matched to a gene. DNA for the CDR3: TGTGCCAGCAGCCGCGGGGGGGGACAGGACAATTCACCCCTCCACTTT. Translation: CASSRGGGQDNSPLHF.

The gene calls are TRBV29-1 and TRBJ2-1; TRBD2 agrees at 8 bases. Looked up from germline, CDR1 is SQVTM and CDR2 is ANQGSEA. J gave up 5 bases and V 5 bases, and 11 bases lay outside the gene matches. CDR3 size: 15 residues. The CDR3 reads CSVSQRERHNNEQFF. The CDR3 bases are TGCAGCGTTTCCCAGCGGGAGCGACACAACAATGAGCAGTTCTTC.

CDR3 coding DNA: TGCGCCAGCAGGGGCGACACTGAAGCTTTCTTT. Translated: CASRGDTEAFF. The V gene is TRBV10-2, the J gene TRBJ1-1; D remains unclear. Germline V gene lookup returns CDR1 WSHSY and CDR2 SAAADI. The CDR3 is made up of 11 amino acids. The germline V and J ends were trimmed by 6 bases and 3 bases, with 5 bases remaining between them.